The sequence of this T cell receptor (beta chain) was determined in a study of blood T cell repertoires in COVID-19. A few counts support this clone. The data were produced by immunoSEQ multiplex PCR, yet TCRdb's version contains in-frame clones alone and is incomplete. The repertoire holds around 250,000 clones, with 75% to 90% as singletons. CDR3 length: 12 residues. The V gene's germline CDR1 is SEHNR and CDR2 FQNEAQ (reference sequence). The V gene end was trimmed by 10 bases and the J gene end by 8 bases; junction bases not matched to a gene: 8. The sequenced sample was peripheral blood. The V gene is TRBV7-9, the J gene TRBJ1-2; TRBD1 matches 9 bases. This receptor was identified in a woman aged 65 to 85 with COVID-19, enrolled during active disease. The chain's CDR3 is CANDEDRGGYTF. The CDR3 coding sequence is TGTGCCAACGACGAGGACAGGGGCGGCTACACCTTC.